These 24 T cell receptor beta chains share one sample of origin, sequenced in a study of cytomegalovirus exposure and HLA in healthy donors. Primers for the PCR totalled 60 Vbeta and 13 Jbeta. Method: immunoSEQ multiplex PCR; TCRdb's copy keeps in-frame clones and lacks some. The sample contains more than 150,000 clones, around 84% of which appear only once. Sequencing was done on a sample of PBMCs. The source of these receptors is a woman aged 18 to 35 in good health and CMV-seronegative.

The V and J genes are TRBV6-5 and TRBJ2-3; the match to TRBD1 covers 7 bases. This CDR3 has 14 amino acids. Germline V gene lookup returns CDR1 MNHEY and CDR2 SVGAGI. J lost 4 bases, V lost 6 bases, and 7 bases had no gene match. CDR3 amino acids: CASRRGQIADTQYF. The CDR3 nucleotides read TGTGCCAGCAGGAGGGGACAGATAGCAGATACGCAGTATTTT.

V usage is TRBV28 and J usage is TRBJ2-4; 9 bases agree with TRBD2. V trimming: 6 bases; J trimming: 6 bases; junction bases outside the gene matches: 9. Germline V lookup: CDR1 MDHEN, CDR2 SYDVKM. The CDR3 spans 15 residues. CDR3 DNA sequence: TGTGCCAGCAGCGGGGGTAGCGGGAGCGGAAACATTCAGTACTTC. Translation: CASSGGSGSGNIQYF.

The chain employs TRBV10-1 and TRBJ1-5, with D maybe TRBD1 (5 bases). Germline V CDR1 and CDR2: WNHNN, SYGVQD (reference sequence). The CDR3 is made up of 13 amino acids. Trimming cost V 3 bases and J 6 bases, with 9 bases left between them. CDR3 bases: TGCGCCAGCAGTGATGGGGCAGGTCAGCCCCAGCATTTT. Its translation is CASSDGAGQPQHF.

The chain recombines TRBV6-5 with TRBJ2-5, with 15 bases fitting TRBD2. This CDR3 has 16 residues. With V trimmed by 2 bases and J by 7 bases, 5 bases remained unmatched. Germline V gene sequence: CDR1 MNHEY, CDR2 SVGAGI. This chain's CDR3 is CASSYTLGLAGGTQYF. CDR3 coding DNA: TGTGCCAGCAGTTACACCCTGGGACTAGCGGGGGGGACCCAGTACTTC.

As to this clone: Distinct nucleotide sequences in the sample also encode this CDR3. The chain couples TRBV9 to TRBJ1-2; 8 bases are a match to TRBD1. CDR1 and CDR2 from the germline V gene are SGDLS and YYNGEE. The CDR3 spans 14 residues. The V and J ends lost 2 bases and 2 bases, in that order; junction bases with no gene match: 2. Here the CDR3 DNA reads TGTGCCAGCAGCGTTGGACAGGGCAACTATGGCTACACCTTC. It is translated as CASSVGQGNYGYTF. Drawing the rest from reference TRBV9 and TRBJ1-2, the complete variable domain is DSGVTQTPKHLITATGQRVTLRCSPRSGDLSVYWYQQSLDQGLQFLIQYYNGEERAKGNILERFSAQQFPDLHSELNLSSLELGDSALYFCASSVGQGNYGYTFGSGTRLTVV.

This rearrangement joins TRBV5-8 to TRBJ2-5; D unresolved. The CDR3 length is 12 residues. The ends were cut back, 4 bases at V and 2 bases at J, with 6 bases in the middle. Germline CDR1 SGHTS, CDR2 YDEGEE. The chain's CDR3 is CASSPVQETQYF. The CDR3, as DNA: TGTGCCAGCAGCCCGGTACAAGAGACCCAGTACTTC.

The rearrangement joins TRBV7-9 to TRBJ2-7; 9 positions agree with TRBD1. Germline CDR1 reads SEHNR; CDR2 reads FQNEAQ (reference sequence). The CDR3 is made up of 14 amino acids. With V trimmed by 5 bases and J by 3 bases, 5 bases remained unmatched. The CDR3 nucleotides read TGTGCCAGCAGCCCGTGGACAGGGGACTACGAGCAGTACTTC. This gives the protein CASSPWTGDYEQYF.

V is TRBV6-1 and J is TRBJ1-3; TRBD1 matches 10 bases. CDR3 length equals 16 residues. Germline values: CDR1 MNHNS, CDR2 SASEGT. With 3 bases clipped from V and 3 bases from J, the junction kept 5 bases outside the gene matches. The CDR3 nucleotides read TGTGCCAGCAGTGATAGACAGGGGGCCTATGGAAACACCATATATTTT. It translates to CASSDRQGAYGNTIYF.

The DNA for the CDR3 is TGCGCCAGCAGCCAGCGGAGGCAGGGGGGCGACGAGCAGTACTTC. Translating gives CASSQRRQGGDEQYF. V usage is TRBV4-1 and J usage is TRBJ2-7; D is perhaps TRBD1 (7 bases). From germline, CDR1 is MGHRA and CDR2 YSYEKL. The CDR3 runs 15 residues. V lost 3 bases to trimming and J lost 5 bases, with 17 bases between them.

The chain is built from TRBV6-5 and TRBJ1-4; a possible D gene is TRBD1 (5 bases). The V and J ends lost 4 bases and 8 bases respectively, with 14 bases between them. Germline loops: CDR1 MNHEY, CDR2 SVGAGI. The CDR3 covers 14 residues. The CDR3 coding sequence is TGTGCCAGCAGTTCGCAGGGTGGCGGCGAAAAACTGTTTTTT. It is translated as CASSSQGGGEKLFF.

This clone has a handful of counts. DNA of the CDR3: TGTGCCAGTAGGTTCACAGGGGACTACACTGAAGCTTTCTTT. The encoded protein is CASRFTGDYTEAFF. The chain carries TRBV19 and TRBJ1-1, with 7 bases lining up with TRBD1. V dropped 6 bases and J dropped 3; count of bases not matched to a gene: 7. This CDR3 spans 14 amino acids. CDR1 LNHDA and CDR2 SQIVND come from the germline V gene (reference sequence).

This rearrangement joins TRBV7-8 to TRBJ2-7; tentatively, D is TRBD1 (6 bases). V was trimmed by 8 bases and J by 6 bases, leaving 17 bases between them. The CDR3 is 13 residues long. From germline, CDR1 is SGHVS and CDR2 FQNEAQ. The CDR3 loop is CASAQGRRPEQYF. CDR3 coding DNA: TGTGCCAGCGCACAGGGTCGGCGGCCCGAGCAGTACTTC.

This clone was observed a single time. This chain joins TRBV27 and TRBJ2-7, with D possibly matching TRBD1 (6 bases). Trimming removed 6 bases from V and 5 bases from J, with 20 bases in between. Germline V gene sequence: CDR1 MNHEY, CDR2 SMNVEV (reference sequence). CDR3 length: 15 amino acids. CDR3 nucleotide sequence: TGTGCCAGCAGCACTACAGGGCCCAACTATGACGAGCAGTACTTC. Translation: CASSTTGPNYDEQYF.

The sample holds a few counts of this clone. The rearrangement links TRBV7-8 to TRBJ2-7; weak D call: TRBD2 (5 bases). V shed 5 bases and J shed 4 bases, with 15 bases lying between them. CDR3 length equals 14 residues. Germline V gene lookup returns CDR1 SGHVS and CDR2 FQNEAQ. The CDR3 protein is CASSPTGVGYEQYF. The CDR3 bases are TGTGCCAGCAGCCCTACCGGGGTAGGGTACGAGCAGTACTTC.

In the case of this clone: A read error may account for a junction end that differs from germline. The chain has TRBV7-9 and TRBJ2-7; a possible D gene is TRBD1 (5 bases). The CDR3 runs to 12 residues. Germline CDR1 SEHNR, CDR2 FQNEAQ (reference sequence). The CDR3 protein is CSSSLQDLGQYF. CDR3 nucleotides: TGTTCCAGCAGCTTACAGGATTTAGGGCAGTACTTC.

The CDR3 reads CASSQDRQGWEKLFF. The CDR3, as DNA: TGCGCCAGCAGCCAAGATCGTCAGGGGTGGGAAAAACTGTTTTTT. The J gene is TRBJ1-4, the V gene TRBV4-1, with a weak D call TRBD1 (6 bases). Germline CDR1 MGHRA, CDR2 YSYEKL. This CDR3 contains 15 residues. The V end lost 0 bases, the J end lost 8 bases, and 13 bases lay between the germline ends.

J is TRBJ2-7 and V is TRBV14, with 9 positions matching TRBD2. V lost 4 bases and J lost 2; bases outside the gene matches: 9. CDR3 length: 16 residues. The germline V gene encodes CDR1 SGHDN and CDR2 FVKESK. The CDR3 reads CASSPLTSGRPYEQYF. CDR3 nucleotide sequence: TGTGCCAGCAGCCCCCTGACTAGCGGTAGACCCTACGAGCAGTACTTC.

The rearrangement links TRBV5-1 to TRBJ2-1; 9 positions match TRBD2. Germline CDR1 is SGHRS and CDR2 is YFSETQ. V was pared by 1 base and J by 6 bases, with 5 bases of the junction left unmatched. The CDR3 is 15 residues long. Here the CDR3 DNA reads TGCGCCAGCAGCTTGAATAGCGGGGGTGTCAATGAGCAGTTCTTC. This sequence encodes CASSLNSGGVNEQFF.

The V and J genes are TRBV28 and TRBJ1-1; TRBD1 is a possible D gene (6 bases). The germline V gene has CDR1 MDHEN and CDR2 SYDVKM. V was trimmed by 6 bases and J by 0 bases, leaving 14 bases between them. The CDR3 has 15 residues. This CDR3 is CASRRPGQLNTEAFF. Written as DNA, the CDR3 is TGTGCCAGCAGGCGACCTGGACAGCTGAACACTGAAGCTTTCTTT.

The V and J genes are TRBV28 and TRBJ2-7, with D possibly being TRBD2 (5 bases). V was shortened by 3 bases and J by 1 base, with 22 bases between the two germline ends. The CDR3 sequence is 18 residues long. CDR1 is MDHEN and CDR2 is SYDVKM in the germline V gene. CDR3 nucleotides: TGTGCCAGCAGTTTGACCCTGTCGGACTCCAGACAATCCTACGAGCAGTACTTC. Translated: CASSLTLSDSRQSYEQYF.

This chain joins TRBV28 and TRBJ1-6; possibly TRBD1 for D (5 bases). Per germline, CDR1 MDHEN and CDR2 SYDVKM. The CDR3 is 13 residues long. Trimming left V 1 base short and J 10 bases short, with 8 bases between. CDR3 loop: CASSLFGASPLHF. CDR3 DNA sequence: TGTGCCAGCAGTTTATTTGGGGCCTCACCCCTCCACTTT.

This chain links TRBV7-2 with TRBJ2-7; D is perhaps TRBD1 (5 bases). From germline, CDR1 is SGHTA and CDR2 FQGNSA. V was trimmed by 5 bases and J by 2 bases, leaving 13 bases between them. This CDR3 spans 14 amino acids. CDR3 in amino acids: CASSRLRGPYEQYF. The CDR3 region has the DNA TGTGCCAGCAGCCGTCTAAGGGGCCCCTACGAGCAGTACTTC.

This chain uses TRBV7-2 with TRBJ2-2, with D possibly TRBD2 on 5 matching bases. CDR3 size: 13 residues. The germline CDR1 and CDR2 sequences are SGHTA and FQGNSA. The V end was cut by 5 bases, the J end by 4 bases, with 8 bases between. This chain's CDR3 is CASSDRGTGELFF. The DNA for the CDR3 is TGTGCCAGCAGCGACCGGGGCACCGGGGAGCTGTTTTTT.

CDR3 loop: CASRSLAGGINEQFF. The CDR3 bases are TGCGCCAGCAGATCTTTAGCGGGAGGGATCAATGAGCAGTTCTTC. This chain joins TRBV4-1 and TRBJ2-1; 11 bases are shared with TRBD2. The CDR3 is 15 residues long. Trimming removed 6 bases from V and 6 bases from J; junction bases left unmatched: 7. Germline lookup yields CDR1 MGHRA and CDR2 YSYEKL.